Below, 27 T cell receptor beta chains from the same sample are listed, as sequenced in a study of blood T cell repertoires in COVID-19 (dated by TCRdb to about 2020). Library creation used the immunoSEQ multiplex PCR assay. As stored in TCRdb, this immuneACCESS dataset retains in-frame rearrangements with V and J assigned. A fraction of the clones does not appear; measured against another copy, unresolved V genes explain less than half of the discrepancy, and the remainder lacks a known reason. This sample comprises roughly 230,000 clones, around 85% of them detected only once. In total, the top ten clones hold 5.5% to 8% of the sample. The sequenced sample consisted of peripheral blood. The receptors stem from a woman aged 55-70 years with active or convalescent COVID-19.

The V call is TRBV6-6, the J call TRBJ1-6; 8 bases agree with TRBD1. There are 15 residues in the CDR3. V lost 4 bases and J lost 4; bases outside the gene matches: 3. The V gene's germline CDR1 is MNHNY and CDR2 SVGAGI (reference sequence). The CDR3 is CASSFRQGYNSPLHF. In DNA form, the CDR3 reads TGTGCCAGCAGTTTCAGACAGGGGTATAATTCACCCCTCCACTTT.

This clone was seen just once. The V and J genes are TRBV9 and TRBJ2-7; TRBD1 aligns across 10 bases. The CDR3 runs 19 residues. Germline V lookup: CDR1 SGDLS, CDR2 YYNGEE. V dropped 0 bases and J dropped 4; count of bases not matched to a gene: 16. CDR3 coding DNA: TGTGCCAGCAGCGTAGGCCTTCCAGCGGGGACAGGGGTTCCTTACGAGCAGTACGTC. Translating it yields CASSVGLPAGTGVPYEQYV.

CDR3 in DNA: TGTGCCAGCAGCTTAATGCTGGGGCAGAACTATGGCTACACCTTC. This encodes CASSLMLGQNYGYTF. The gene calls are TRBV7-9 and TRBJ1-2; D is possibly TRBD1 (5 bases). The CDR3 runs 15 residues. Per the germline V gene, CDR1 is SEHNR and CDR2 is FQNEAQ (reference sequence). Trimming removed 2 bases at V and 2 bases at J, with 12 bases between.

The gene calls are TRBV12-3 or TRBV12-4 and TRBJ2-5; D perhaps matches TRBD2 (6 bases). The V and J ends lost 6 bases and 5 bases respectively, with 13 bases between them. The CDR3 contains 13 residues. The CDR3 DNA is TGTGCCAGCAGCCGGGGGACGGGGGAGACCCAGTACTTC. Translation gives CASSRGTGETQYF.

The chain links TRBV13 to TRBJ1-1; D call uncertain. There are 13 residues in the CDR3. Germline CDR1 and CDR2: PRHDT and FYEKMQ (reference sequence). V was clipped by 5 bases and J by 1 base, with 8 bases between them. This CDR3 is CASSRRANTEAFF. The CDR3 region has the DNA TGTGCCAGCAGCAGGAGGGCGAACACTGAAGCTTTCTTT.

J is TRBJ2-1 and V is TRBV6-5; possible D gene TRBD1, 6 bases. This CDR3 comprises 13 residues. V was pared by 5 bases and J by 14 bases, with 19 bases between. Germline CDR1 reads MNHEY; CDR2 reads SVGAGI. The CDR3 is CASSLEVLAGEFF. CDR3 bases: TGTGCCAGCAGTCTGGAGGTATTGGCAGGGGAGTTCTTC.

V and J are TRBV5-8 and TRBJ1-5; 7 positions agree with TRBD1. Germline V gene lookup returns CDR1 SGHTS and CDR2 YDEGEE. The junction had 3 bases not matched to a gene; V was cut back by 6 bases and J by 3 bases. The CDR3 consists of 13 residues. The chain's CDR3 is CASTTGANQPQHF. Written as DNA, the CDR3 is TGTGCCAGCACCACAGGGGCCAATCAGCCCCAGCATTTT.

This rearrangement joins TRBV19 to TRBJ1-5, with 9 bases identical to TRBD1. CDR1 LNHDA and CDR2 SQIVND come from the germline V gene (reference sequence). The CDR3 has 16 residues. With 1 base clipped from V and 4 bases from J, the junction kept 5 bases outside the gene matches. This CDR3 is CASSIAGTGTNQPQHF. The CDR3 DNA reads TGTGCCAGTAGTATAGCCGGGACAGGGACTAATCAGCCCCAGCATTTT.

The rearrangement uses TRBV6-1 and TRBJ2-7; a possible D gene is TRBD1 (5 bases). The CDR3 extends over 14 amino acids. V gave up 2 bases and J gave up 2 bases, with 10 bases separating them. The V gene's germline CDR1 is MNHNS and CDR2 SASEGT. The CDR3 region is CASSEFRTTYEQYF. CDR3 sequence (DNA): TGTGCCAGCAGTGAATTCAGGACAACCTACGAGCAGTACTTC.

The chain uses TRBV14 and TRBJ2-5; 9 positions agree with TRBD1. V gave up 0 bases and J gave up 7 bases; unmatched junction bases: 12. Germline loops: CDR1 SGHDN, CDR2 FVKESK. The CDR3 spans 17 residues. CDR3 residues: CASSQDGTGLPTRTQYF. In DNA, the CDR3 is TGTGCCAGCAGCCAAGATGGGACAGGGCTCCCCACGAGGACCCAGTACTTC.

This clone was found a few times. The chain is built from TRBV6-2 or TRBV6-3 and TRBJ2-7; 9 bases agree with TRBD2. Germline CDR1 and CDR2: MNHEY and SVGEGT. The CDR3 covers 16 residues. Trimming cost V 5 bases and J 0 bases; bases outside gene matches: 8. The CDR3 DNA reads TGTGCCAGCAGTACCTATAGCGGGAGCCTCTCCTACGAGCAGTACTTC. Its protein product is CASSTYSGSLSYEQYF.

This clone was found a few times. This chain connects TRBV12-3 or TRBV12-4 to TRBJ2-5; the D gene is possibly TRBD2 (6 bases). The V and J ends lost 5 bases and 4 bases respectively, with 11 bases between them. CDR3 length: 13 residues. CDR3 loop: CASSRPEGETQYF. CDR3 nucleotides: TGTGCCAGCAGTCGCCCGGAGGGAGAGACCCAGTACTTC.

V usage is TRBV28 and J usage is TRBJ2-7; 12 bases fit TRBD2. Unmatched junction bases numbered 10, after V lost 6 bases and J lost 4 bases. Germline CDR1 is MDHEN and CDR2 is SYDVKM. CDR3 length equals 16 residues. CDR3 sequence (DNA): TGTGCCAGCAGAGACTCCGGGACTAGCGGGCTATACGAGCAGTACGTC. Its translation: CASRDSGTSGLYEQYV.

V and J are TRBV9 and TRBJ2-5; 11 nucleotides align to TRBD2. Germline V gives CDR1 SGDLS, CDR2 YYNGEE. The CDR3 has 14 amino acids. V shed 3 bases, J shed 4 bases, and the junction held 2 bases outside the gene matches. This CDR3 reads CASSEGLAVETQYF. DNA for the CDR3: TGTGCCAGCAGCGAGGGACTAGCGGTAGAGACCCAGTACTTC.

The V gene is TRBV28, the J gene TRBJ1-2, with D possibly matching TRBD1 (6 bases). The CDR3 loop spans 11 amino acids. CDR1 and CDR2 (germline): MDHEN, SYDVKM. V dropped 6 bases and J dropped 6 bases, with 8 bases sitting between them. This CDR3 is CASRYRDGYTF. CDR3 DNA: TGTGCCAGCAGGTACAGGGATGGCTACACCTTC.

This chain uses TRBV7-9 with TRBJ2-3; TRBD2 matches 11 bases. The length of the CDR3 is 14 residues. The V segment lost 7 bases and the J segment 5 bases; nucleotides outside the gene matches: 5. In germline, CDR1 is SEHNR, CDR2 FQNEAQ (reference sequence). The CDR3 region is CASNPSGRLDTQYF. Here the CDR3 DNA reads TGTGCCAGCAACCCTAGCGGGAGGTTAGATACGCAGTATTTT.

This clone was seen only once. The genes are TRBV7-9 and TRBJ2-2; D is ambiguous. V was cut by 5 bases and J by 6 bases, with 4 bases left in between. The germline V gene encodes CDR1 SEHNR and CDR2 FQNEAQ (reference sequence). There are 11 residues in the CDR3. The CDR3 DNA reads as TGTGCCAGCAGCCCAGCCGGGGAGCTGTTTTTT. This encodes CASSPAGELFF.

V gene TRBV7-3 combines with J gene TRBJ2-2; TRBD2 matches 7 bases. There are 17 residues in the CDR3. V trimming: 5 bases; J trimming: 2 bases; junction bases outside the gene matches: 11. CDR1 is SGHTA, CDR2 FQGTGA, per germline. CDR3 residues: CASSPNLQRGNTGELFF. CDR3 nucleotide sequence: TGTGCCAGCAGCCCCAACCTCCAGCGGGGAAACACCGGGGAGCTGTTTTTT.

The rearrangement joins TRBV5-1 to TRBJ2-3, with 10 bases matching TRBD2. Trimming took 4 bases from V and 6 from J; bases not matched to a gene: 11. The CDR3 spans 16 residues. CDR1 is SGHRS, CDR2 YFSETQ, per germline. The CDR3 is CASSRISGGAQDTQYF. CDR3 coding DNA: TGCGCCAGCAGCCGAATAAGCGGGGGGGCTCAGGATACGCAGTATTTT.

The chain employs TRBV19 and TRBJ1-5, with 9 positions matching TRBD1. Per the germline V gene, CDR1 is LNHDA and CDR2 is SQIVND (reference sequence). This CDR3 comprises 15 residues. The V and J ends lost 4 bases and 6 bases, in that order; junction bases with no gene match: 7. CDR3 in amino acids: CASSTGTGRSQPQHF. As DNA, the CDR3 is TGTGCCAGTAGTACGGGGACAGGGAGGAGTCAGCCCCAGCATTTT.

V usage is TRBV28 and J usage is TRBJ1-1; TRBD1 matches at 8 bases. The junction had 8 bases not matched to a gene; V was cut back by 6 bases and J by 5 bases. The germline V gene encodes CDR1 MDHEN and CDR2 SYDVKM. The CDR3 runs 14 residues. The CDR3 reads CASRRDRGLTEAFF. In DNA form, the CDR3 reads TGTGCCAGCAGGAGAGACAGGGGTTTAACTGAAGCTTTCTTT.

This rearrangement joins TRBV19 to TRBJ1-1; D unclear. V was pared by 3 bases and J by 6 bases, with 14 bases between. The germline V gene encodes CDR1 LNHDA and CDR2 SQIVND (reference sequence). The CDR3 runs to 14 residues. The CDR3 DNA reads TGTGCCAGTAGTATTCTTGCGGCCGGGGCTGAAGCTTTCTTT. Residues: CASSILAAGAEAFF.

CDR3 in amino acids: CASSIGGQGAGYTF. The DNA of the CDR3 is TGTGCCAGTAGTATTGGGGGACAGGGCGCTGGCTACACCTTC. The chain joins TRBV19 to TRBJ1-2, with TRBD1 identical over 9 bases. Germline lookup yields CDR1 LNHDA and CDR2 SQIVND (reference sequence). With V trimmed by 3 bases and J by 7 bases, 6 bases remained unmatched. This CDR3 region has 14 residues.

V and J are TRBV27 and TRBJ2-3; TRBD1 matches 8 bases. CDR1 is MNHEY, CDR2 SMNVEV, per germline (reference sequence). CDR3 length: 16 amino acids. V trimming: 2 bases; J trimming: 3 bases; junction bases outside the gene matches: 7. The CDR3 coding sequence is TGTGCCAGCAGTTTAGGGGGACAGGTGGAGACAGATACGCAGTATTTT. Protein: CASSLGGQVETDTQYF.

The gene calls are TRBV5-1 and TRBJ2-2, with D tentatively TRBD1 (6 bases). Germline assignment: CDR1 SGHRS and CDR2 YFSETQ. This CDR3 is built from 15 residues. V gave up 2 bases and J gave up 4 bases, with 12 bases separating them. CDR3: CASSFRQGSTGELFF. The CDR3 DNA reads TGCGCCAGCAGCTTTCGCCAGGGGTCCACCGGGGAGCTGTTTTTT.

The CDR3 loop is CASRRGGAPEYSPLHF. Here the CDR3 DNA reads TGTGCCAGCAGGAGGGGGGGGGCGCCGGAGTATTCACCCCTCCACTTT. The gene calls are TRBV2 and TRBJ1-6, with a weak D call TRBD1 (6 bases). V lost 6 bases and J 8 bases, leaving 20 bases between the germline ends. This CDR3 comprises 16 residues. Germline V gives CDR1 SNHLY, CDR2 FYNNEI.

Only one count was recorded for this clone. This sequence joins TRBV3-1 (or the pseudogene TRBV3-2) and TRBJ1-3, with 8 bases that match TRBD1. There are 18 residues in the CDR3. Germline-derived CDR1 and CDR2 are LGHDT and YNNKEL (reference sequence). V lost 4 bases, J lost 2 bases, and 13 bases stayed unmatched. CDR3 DNA: TGTGCCAGCAGCCGGGGACAGGAGGATTTCCCCACTGGAAACACCATATATTTT. Translated: CASSRGQEDFPTGNTIYF.